Listed below are T cell receptor beta chains from one sample, sequenced in a study of blood T cell repertoires in COVID-19. Some clones are missing from TCRdb's copy, which holds only in-frame ones; the method was immunoSEQ multiplex PCR. The sample has 65,000 to 85,000 clones, around 76% seen once. Sequencing was done on a sample of peripheral blood. Every receptor here comes from a human donor in a cohort sampled during active COVID-19. Both conserved end residues are part of each CDR3. The D gene is left open where the match is weak. Clone size is stated in some rows and not others, as once, few, many or a class when expanded.

d_call j_call cdr3_length v_call clone_size cdr3_nt cdr3_aa
- TRBJ2-3 14 TRBV11-3 - TGTGCCAGCAGCTTAGATCAGGGAACAGATACGCAGTATTTT CASSLDQGTDTQYF
- TRBJ1-6 13 TRBV4-1 few TGCGCCAGCAGCCAAGAGGCAGATTCACCCCTCCACTTT CASSQEADSPLHF
- TRBJ2-1 17 TRBV3-1/TRBV3-2 - TGTGCCAGCAGCCAAGGGACACAGGGAGAGGCCTACAATGAGCAGTTCTTC CASSQGTQGEAYNEQFF
- TRBJ2-2 14 TRBV27 many TGTGCCAGCAGTTTGACAGGCCTCACCGGGGAGCTGTTTTTT CASSLTGLTGELFF
- TRBJ2-2 15 TRBV7-6 - TGTGCCAGCGGGAGGCGGACGTGGGGCACCGGGGAGCTGTTTTTT CASGRRTWGTGELFF
TRBD2 TRBJ2-3 14 TRBV7-3 - TGTGCCAGCAGCTTAAAAGCGGGGGGAGATACGCAGTATTTT CASSLKAGGDTQYF
TRBD2 TRBJ2-1 13 TRBV19 - TGTGCCAGCAGTAGCGGGAGGGGGTATGAGCAGTTCTTC CASSSGRGYEQFF
- TRBJ2-3 16 TRBV7-8 - TGTGCCAGCAGCTTAAAAGCGAGCGACGCTAGGGATACGCAGTATTTT CASSLKASDARDTQYF
- TRBJ2-3 13 TRBV7-9 - TGTGCCAGCAGCCCGCCGAGTTCGGATACGCAGTATTTT CASSPPSSDTQYF
TRBD2 TRBJ2-7 18 TRBV4-1 - TGCGCCAGCAGCCAAGATCCCCTAGCGGGAGATAGCTCCTACGAGCAGTACTTC CASSQDPLAGDSSYEQYF
- TRBJ2-3 12 TRBV5-1 - TGCGCCAGCTGGGAGGTAGGGAATACGCAGTATTTT CASWEVGNTQYF
- TRBJ1-5 17 TRBV4-1 once TGCGCCAGCAGCCAAGGCGGCTCACAGGCGGCGGTTCAGCCCCAGCATTTT CASSQGGSQAAVQPQHF
- TRBJ2-7 13 TRBV7-9 - TGTGCCAGCAGCTCGAAGGCGGGCTACGAGCAGTACTTC CASSSKAGYEQYF
TRBD1 TRBJ1-5 13 TRBV2 - TGTGCCAGCAGTGAGGACAGGGATCAGCCCCAGCATTTT CASSEDRDQPQHF
- TRBJ1-5 12 TRBV28 - TGTGCCAGCAGTTTAGGAGGGCAGCCCCAGCATTTT CASSLGGQPQHF
- TRBJ2-1 16 TRBV24-1 once TGTGCCACCAGTGATTCGGGGGCGGGAGCAAGCAATGAGCAGTTCTTC CATSDSGAGASNEQFF
- TRBJ1-1 13 TRBV7-6 many TGTGCCAGCAGCCTGGGACAAAACACTGAAGCTTTCTTT CASSLGQNTEAFF
TRBD2 TRBJ2-1 16 TRBV7-6 - TGTGCCAGCAGCTCCCTGGGGGGGAGGGCCGGCAATGAGCAGTTCTTC CASSSLGGRAGNEQFF
TRBD1 TRBJ1-4 15 TRBV25-1 once TGTGCCAGCAGCCGACAGGGGGCAGCTAATGAAAAACTGTTTTTT CASSRQGAANEKLFF
- TRBJ2-1 15 TRBV5-6 - TGTGCCAGCAGTCCTGTAGCGGCCGGCTACAATGAGCAGTTCTTC CASSPVAAGYNEQFF
- TRBJ2-5 15 TRBV11-3 - TGTGCCAGCAGCTCGCTAAGCGGGCTTCAAGAGACCCAGTACTTC CASSSLSGLQETQYF
- TRBJ1-5 14 TRBV9 - TGTGCCAGCAGCGGGGGCTCCGGTAATCAGCCCCAGCATTTT CASSGGSGNQPQHF